The 32 T cell receptor beta chains below were found in one sample sequenced in a study of OX40 agonist ivuxolimab in advanced cancers. Method: immunoSEQ multiplex PCR; TCRdb's copy keeps in-frame clones and lacks some. The sample includes around 70,000 clones, around 82% seen only once; the top ten take around 7.2%. The sample was CD4+ or CD8+ T cells sorted from blood, taken in a trial of the OX40 agonist ivuxolimab. The receptors here all came from an adult with an advanced solid tumor such as melanoma, head and neck, liver or kidney cancer.

The J gene is TRBJ1-1, the V gene TRBV4-3; possible D gene TRBD1, 6 bases. V lost 0 bases, J lost 0 bases, and 17 bases lay in between. The CDR3 covers 18 residues. Germline-derived CDR1 and CDR2 are LGHNA and YSLEER. The CDR3 nucleotides are TGCGCCAGCAGCCAAGAACCAATTACAGGGTCCATGAACACTGAAGCTTTCTTT. Translating it yields CASSQEPITGSMNTEAFF.

This chain connects TRBV5-1 to TRBJ2-2; TRBD1 agrees at 8 bases. The CDR3 consists of 14 residues. CDR1 SGHRS and CDR2 YFSETQ come from the germline V gene. Trimming removed 4 bases from V and 4 bases from J; junction bases left unmatched: 3. The CDR3 reads CASSEGTGTGELFF. In DNA form, the CDR3 reads TGCGCCAGCAGCGAAGGGACAGGCACCGGGGAGCTGTTTTTT.

V and J are TRBV7-2 and TRBJ2-1; perhaps D is TRBD1 or TRBD2 (6 bases each). This CDR3 has 14 amino acids. Trimming cost V 1 base and J 7 bases, with 11 bases left between them. Germline V gene sequence: CDR1 SGHTA, CDR2 FQGNSA. CDR3 bases: TGTGCCAGCAGCTTAGAGGGGGGTAAAAATGAGCAGTTCTTC. Protein product: CASSLEGGKNEQFF.

This clone was counted once. J is TRBJ2-1 and V is TRBV9; 11 nucleotides line up with TRBD2. V gave up 2 bases and J gave up 6 bases; unmatched junction bases: 7. This CDR3 contains 16 residues. CDR1 is SGDLS and CDR2 is YYNGEE in the germline V gene. The CDR3 sequence is CASSVLLAGALNEQFF. In DNA, the CDR3 is TGTGCCAGCAGCGTGTTACTAGCGGGGGCCCTCAATGAGCAGTTCTTC.

V gene TRBV11-2 combines with J gene TRBJ2-3; perhaps TRBD2 as D (6 bases). V lost 1 base, J lost 0 bases, and 8 bases lay in between. In germline, CDR1 is SGHAT, CDR2 FQNNGV. This CDR3 spans 15 amino acids. DNA of the CDR3: TGTGCCAGCAGCTTAGCGGGGGATAGCACAGATACGCAGTATTTT. It codes for CASSLAGDSTDTQYF.

The chain uses TRBV11-3 and TRBJ2-1; 9 positions match TRBD2. V lost 5 bases, J lost 5 bases, and 13 bases stayed unmatched. Germline V gene sequence: CDR1 SGHNT, CDR2 YENEEA. There are 17 residues in the CDR3. The CDR3 spells CASSRIGTSFSHNEQFF. CDR3 coding DNA: TGTGCCAGCAGCCGTATAGGGACTAGCTTTTCCCACAATGAGCAGTTCTTC.

This rearrangement joins TRBV15 to TRBJ1-2; 9 bases agree with TRBD1. Losses at the gene ends were 5 bases for V and 8 bases for J; bases not matched to a gene: 6. Germline V lookup: CDR1 LNHNV, CDR2 YYDKDF (reference sequence). CDR3 length: 13 amino acids. CDR3: CATSVQGAGGYTF. The CDR3 nucleotides read TGTGCCACCAGCGTACAGGGGGCCGGGGGCTACACCTTC.

The chain recombines TRBV7-2 with TRBJ2-7; weak D call: TRBD2 (5 bases). Trimming cost V 1 base and J 6 bases, with 10 bases left between them. The germline gives CDR1 SGHTA, CDR2 FQGNSA. The CDR3 has 13 residues. CDR3 residues: CASSLEFGGEQYF. The CDR3 DNA follows: TGTGCCAGCAGCTTAGAGTTCGGAGGCGAGCAGTACTTC.

V gene TRBV28 combines with J gene TRBJ2-7, with D perhaps matching TRBD2 (6 bases). V lost 6 bases and J lost 0, with 15 bases in between. There are 15 residues in the CDR3. Germline assignment: CDR1 MDHEN and CDR2 SYDVKM. The CDR3 DNA is TGTGCCAGCAGAGGAGGAGGGTGGGGCTCCTACGAGCAGTACTTC. It codes for CASRGGGWGSYEQYF.

This clone was counted only a few times. This CDR3 is CASSTGLAGRSYNEQFF. Written as DNA, the CDR3 is TGTGCCAGCAGCACGGGACTAGCGGGGCGATCCTACAATGAGCAGTTCTTC. V and J are TRBV7-9 and TRBJ2-1, with 13 bases fitting TRBD2. The junction had 5 bases not matched to a gene; V was cut back by 5 bases and J by 1 base. Looked up from germline, CDR1 is SEHNR and CDR2 is FQNEAQ (reference sequence). CDR3 size: 17 residues.

The chain links TRBV30 to TRBJ2-3; D is undetermined. The CDR3 is 15 amino acids. The V end lost 0 bases, the J end lost 0 bases, and 10 bases lay between the germline ends. Per germline, CDR1 GTSNPN and CDR2 SVGIG (reference sequence). Written as DNA, the CDR3 is TGTGCCTGGAGTGTAGAACGGTATAGCACAGATACGCAGTATTTT. Protein: CAWSVERYSTDTQYF.

The rearrangement uses TRBV19 and TRBJ1-5, with D unresolved. This CDR3 region has 14 residues. Germline lookup yields CDR1 LNHDA and CDR2 SQIVND (reference sequence). Between the trimmed V and J ends, which lost 3 bases and 3 bases, there was a span of 9 bases. The CDR3 loop reads CASSIGPINQPQHF. The DNA of the CDR3 is TGTGCCAGTAGTATCGGGCCGATCAATCAGCCCCAGCATTTT.

The chain recombines TRBV11-2 with TRBJ1-2, with D unresolved. Germline lookup yields CDR1 SGHAT and CDR2 FQNNGV. With 5 bases removed from V and 4 bases from J, the gap between germline ends came to 14 bases. There are 14 residues in the CDR3. CDR3 sequence reads: CASSLSDGGYGYTF. CDR3 DNA sequence: TGTGCCAGCAGCCTCAGTGATGGCGGCTATGGCTACACCTTC. Looking up the rest from reference TRBV11-2 and TRBJ1-2 gives the full variable domain: EAGVAQSPRYKIIEKRQSVAFWCNPISGHATLYWYQQILGQGPKLLIQFQNNGVVDDSQLPKDRFSAERLKGVDSTLKIQPAKLEDSAVYLCASSLSDGGYGYTFGSGTRLTVV.

This sequence joins TRBV9 and TRBJ2-1; TRBD2 matches 14 bases. Germline CDR1 is SGDLS and CDR2 is YYNGEE. The J segment lost 6 bases and the V segment lost 4 bases, leaving 3 bases of the junction unmatched. The CDR3 sequence is 15 residues long. CDR3 residues: CASSRLAGGGNEQFF. The CDR3 nucleotides read TGTGCCAGCAGCCGACTAGCGGGAGGGGGCAATGAGCAGTTCTTC.

The chain has TRBV27 and TRBJ2-5; D assignment may be TRBD1 or TRBD2 (5 bases each). Trimming removed 0 bases at V and 5 bases at J, with 19 bases between. The germline gives CDR1 MNHEY, CDR2 SMNVEV (reference sequence). This CDR3 comprises 17 residues. The CDR3 DNA sequence: TGTGCCAGCAGTTTATCGAGTGGGGACGGAGGAACGGAGACCCAGTACTTC. Its protein product is CASSLSSGDGGTETQYF.

The chain joins TRBV12-2 to TRBJ1-1; the D call in the table, TRBD1, was not verified against the DNA. TRBV12-2 is designated a pseudogene. The CDR3 runs 16 residues. CDR3 coding DNA: TGTGCAAGTCGCCCCTGGGACAGCTGGGGAGACACTGAAGCTTTCTTT. Amino acid sequence: CASRPWDSWGDTEAFF.

The rearrangement uses TRBV5-5 and TRBJ2-7; possible D gene TRBD2, 6 bases. Trimming cost V 2 bases and J 5 bases, with 11 bases left between them. Germline CDR1 SGHKS, CDR2 YYEKEE (reference sequence). The CDR3 loop spans 13 amino acids. The DNA of the CDR3 is TGTGCCAGCAGCTTCGGAGGGTTCCACGAGCAGTACTTC. Protein sequence: CASSFGGFHEQYF.

V and J are TRBV19 and TRBJ2-5; possibly TRBD1 for D (6 bases). TRBJ2-7 matches the DNA end more closely, so the J call is doubtful. This CDR3 region has 13 residues. Germline lookup yields CDR1 LNHDA and CDR2 SQIVND (reference sequence). The CDR3 region has the DNA TGTGCCAGTAGTATCCCTCTGGGGGCCGAGCAGTACTTC. It translates to CASSIPLGAEQYF.

The V call is TRBV6-6, the J call TRBJ2-7; D gene ambiguous. CDR1 and CDR2 (germline): MNHNY, SVGAGI (reference sequence). The CDR3 sequence is 13 residues long. V shed 1 base and J shed 3 bases, with 7 bases lying between them. CDR3 region: CASSYYWGYEQYF. In DNA, the CDR3 is TGTGCCAGCAGTTACTACTGGGGCTACGAGCAGTACTTC.

This chain connects TRBV5-4 to TRBJ1-1; D is unresolved. The germline gives CDR1 SGHNT, CDR2 YYREEE (reference sequence). With 0 bases removed from V and 4 bases from J, the gap between germline ends came to 1 base. The CDR3 is 11 residues long. CDR3 sequence (DNA): TGTGCCAGCAGCTTGGGCACTGAAGCTTTCTTT. Translated, it gives CASSLGTEAFF.

This clone has more than one count but fewer than ten. Additional DNA sequences in this sample encode the identical CDR3. The rearrangement joins TRBV7-8 to TRBJ2-1, with D possibly TRBD1 on 5 matching bases. The CDR3 is 15 amino acids. Trimming cost V 1 base and J 4 bases, with 11 bases left between them. Germline V gene lookup returns CDR1 SGHVS and CDR2 FQNEAQ. The CDR3: CASSLGDAGYNEQFF. CDR3 coding DNA: TGTGCCAGCAGCTTAGGTGACGCAGGGTACAATGAGCAGTTCTTC.

The rearrangement links TRBV16 to TRBJ2-4; perhaps TRBD1 as D (6 bases). Trimming pared 1 base from V and 2 bases from J, leaving 18 bases between. The CDR3 consists of 18 residues. The germline CDR1 and CDR2 sequences are KGHSY and FQNENV. CDR3 in amino acids: CASSQYGLGRGTKNIQYF. CDR3 coding DNA: TGTGCCAGCAGCCAATACGGCTTGGGCAGGGGAACCAAAAACATTCAGTACTTC.

This rearrangement joins TRBV9 to TRBJ2-1; 8 positions match TRBD2. The CDR3 consists of 17 residues. Per the germline V gene, CDR1 is SGDLS and CDR2 is YYNGEE. The trim removed 4 bases at V and 1 base at J, leaving 10 bases unmatched. In nucleotides, the CDR3 is TGTGCCAGCAGCCCCCGTACCGGGAGGGTTTCCTACAATGAGCAGTTCTTC. Protein sequence: CASSPRTGRVSYNEQFF.

This chain links TRBV7-2 with TRBJ1-1; the D gene is possibly TRBD1 (5 bases). The V gene's germline CDR1 is SGHTA and CDR2 FQGNSA. Trimming took off 0 bases at V and 4 bases at J, with 15 bases between the two ends. There are 16 residues in the CDR3. This chain's CDR3 is CASSLAGGSPPTEAFF. In DNA form, the CDR3 reads TGTGCCAGCAGCTTAGCGGGGGGGTCCCCACCCACTGAAGCTTTCTTT.

The CDR3 protein is CATSRDLLRAAEQYF. CDR3 DNA sequence: TGTGCCACCAGCAGAGATCTTTTAAGGGCCGCCGAGCAGTACTTC. V is TRBV15 and J is TRBJ2-7; D uncertain. The CDR3 is made up of 15 amino acids. Per germline, CDR1 LNHNV and CDR2 YYDKDF (reference sequence). The ends were cut back, 0 bases at V and 6 bases at J, with 15 bases in the middle.

This clone came up once. This chain uses TRBV29-1 with TRBJ1-2, with D unclear. The CDR3 is 14 amino acids. Germline V gives CDR1 SQVTM, CDR2 ANQGSEA. V shed 2 bases and J shed 4 bases, with 14 bases lying between them. In nucleotides, the CDR3 is TGCAGCGTTGAATCCCCCCGGGCAAGCTATGGCTACACCTTC. This gives the protein CSVESPRASYGYTF.

This clone was seen more than once but under ten times. The chain employs TRBV30 and TRBJ1-2, with D perhaps TRBD1 (6 bases). Deletions cut 4 bases from V and 8 bases from J, with 17 bases between. There are 13 residues in the CDR3. Germline CDR1 reads GTSNPN; CDR2 reads SVGIG (reference sequence). The CDR3 DNA sequence: TGTGCCTGGACCCTACAGGGTCGTAGGGGCTACACCTTC. Residues: CAWTLQGRRGYTF.

This clone came up many times. The V and J genes are TRBV10-3 and TRBJ2-3, with 7 bases matching TRBD1. The J segment lost 6 bases and the V segment lost 5 bases, leaving 11 bases of the junction unmatched. The CDR3 extends over 15 amino acids. CDR1 and CDR2 (germline): ENHRY, SYGVKD. The CDR3 nucleotides read TGTGCCATCAGTCAAATGACAGGGTCAGGGGATACGCAGTATTTT. Translating it yields CAISQMTGSGDTQYF.

V usage is TRBV9 and J usage is TRBJ2-5; D unclear. The CDR3 runs to 13 residues. Germline assignment: CDR1 SGDLS and CDR2 YYNGEE. Trimming stripped 0 bases from V and 5 bases from J, with 8 bases between. The CDR3 DNA sequence: TGTGCCAGCAGCGTAGACGCTTGGGAGACCCAGTACTTC. It encodes CASSVDAWETQYF.

The chain uses TRBV7-9 and TRBJ2-7; 8 nucleotides match TRBD1. V dropped 1 base and J dropped 6; count of bases not matched to a gene: 8. CDR1 is SEHNR, CDR2 FQNEAQ, per germline (reference sequence). The CDR3 has 15 residues. The CDR3 is CASSLVRTGMAEQYF. CDR3 in DNA: TGTGCCAGCAGCTTAGTAAGGACAGGGATGGCCGAGCAGTACTTC.

The rearrangement links TRBV21-1 to TRBJ1-5. TRBV21-1 is termed a pseudogene. The CDR3 has 16 residues. CDR3: CASSKGCTTSNQPQHF. The CDR3 bases are TGTGCCAGCAGCAAAGGGTGCACGACGAGCAATCAGCCCCAGCATTTT.

The chain recombines TRBV7-9 with TRBJ2-6, with a possible D match to TRBD2 (6 bases). Trimming pared 5 bases from V and 2 bases from J, leaving 19 bases between. The CDR3 has 18 residues. Germline assignment: CDR1 SEHNR and CDR2 FQNEAQ (reference sequence). For the CDR3, the DNA is TGTGCCAGCAGCCAGGGACTCTTGTGGTTAGCTGGGGCCAACGTCCTGACTTTC. Amino acids: CASSQGLLWLAGANVLTF.